A single sample gave rise to the 18 T cell receptor beta chains below, sequenced in a study of T cell clones after liver transplantation (dated by TCRdb to about 2019). Library generation was performed with the immunoSEQ multiplex PCR assay. The immuneACCESS repertoire file appears here via TCRdb, limited to in-frame rearrangements. These files lack a portion of the clones; in checked studies, under half of the deficit traces to unresolved V genes, and the cause of the others is not known. In all, the sample holds 65,000 to 95,000 clones, and about four fifths of those were seen once. Over 0.45% of the sample lies in the top ten. The sample's time point label is to be understood as: pre-transplant. The sequencing used CD4+ T cells from blood, collected before liver transplant. The source of these receptors is a human donor who received a liver transplant.

The chain carries TRBV19 and TRBJ2-1; 10 bases are a match to TRBD2. There are 16 residues in the CDR3. Germline loops: CDR1 LNHDA, CDR2 SQIVND (reference sequence). With V trimmed by 3 bases and J by 3 bases, 5 bases remained unmatched. The CDR3 here is CASSIWTSGYYNEQFF. The CDR3 DNA follows: TGTGCCAGTAGTATCTGGACTAGCGGATACTACAATGAGCAGTTCTTC.

By share, this clone ranks as medium-sized (0.01 to 0.1%). This chain uses TRBV19 with TRBJ1-2, with D possibly matching TRBD1 (5 bases). Trimming left V 5 bases short and J 8 bases short, with 15 bases between. CDR3 length: 13 amino acids. The germline gives CDR1 LNHDA, CDR2 SQIVND (reference sequence). CDR3 in DNA: TGTGCCAGTAGTCCCGGACCTGGGGGGGGCTACACCTTC. Translating gives CASSPGPGGGYTF.

V usage is TRBV18 and J usage is TRBJ2-5; D could derive from TRBD1 or TRBD2 (6 bases each). The V and J ends lost 6 bases and 2 bases respectively, with 10 bases between them. The length of the CDR3 is 13 residues. The germline V gene has CDR1 KGHSH and CDR2 LQKENI. CDR3 region: CASSGGQQETQYF. CDR3 DNA sequence: TGTGCCAGCTCGGGGGGACAACAAGAGACCCAGTACTTC.

The gene calls are TRBV6-1 and TRBJ1-4, with a tentative D call TRBD1 (6 bases). Germline V CDR1 and CDR2: MNHNS, SASEGT. The V end was cut by 8 bases, the J end by 1 base, with 14 bases between. The CDR3 spans 15 residues. The DNA of the CDR3 is TGTGCCAGCGGCAGGGGTGGGAGAACTAATGAAAAACTGTTTTTT. It specifies CASGRGGRTNEKLFF.

J is TRBJ2-7 and V is TRBV27; D is unresolved. Germline V gives CDR1 MNHEY, CDR2 SMNVEV (reference sequence). This CDR3 contains 14 residues. Trimming stripped 6 bases from V and 0 bases from J, with 12 bases between. The CDR3: CASRGWAHSYEQYF. The CDR3 DNA sequence: TGTGCCAGCAGAGGTTGGGCCCACTCCTACGAGCAGTACTTC.

V is TRBV7-2 and J is TRBJ1-1; possible D gene TRBD1, 5 bases. Germline CDR1 is SGHTA and CDR2 is FQGNSA. The CDR3 runs to 15 residues. The V end lost 4 bases, the J end lost 4 bases, and 16 bases lay between the germline ends. CDR3 region: CASSSREGRGTEAFF. The CDR3 DNA is TGTGCCAGCAGCTCCCGTGAGGGGCGGGGCACTGAAGCTTTCTTT.

The V gene is TRBV28, the J gene TRBJ1-3; 8 positions match TRBD1. Per the germline V gene, CDR1 is MDHEN and CDR2 is SYDVKM. The CDR3 covers 15 residues. V shed 3 bases, J shed 4 bases, and the junction held 5 bases outside the gene matches. The CDR3 DNA sequence: TGTGCCAGCAGTTTGCAGGGGGCGCTCGGAAACACCATATATTTT. Translation: CASSLQGALGNTIYF.

The gene calls are TRBV7-2 and TRBJ1-1, with TRBD1 matching over 9 bases. Germline CDR1 SGHTA, CDR2 FQGNSA. The CDR3 is 15 amino acids. Losses at the gene ends were 1 base for V and 3 bases for J; bases not matched to a gene: 3. CDR3 sequence (DNA): TGTGCCAGCAGCTTAGGGGACAGGGTCTACACTGAAGCTTTCTTT. As protein: CASSLGDRVYTEAFF.

The V gene is TRBV9, the J gene TRBJ2-1; D possibly uses TRBD1 or TRBD2 (5 bases each). The CDR3 is made up of 16 amino acids. Trimming took off 4 bases at V and 7 bases at J, with 21 bases between the two ends. From germline, CDR1 is SGDLS and CDR2 YYNGEE. The CDR3 loop is CASSTLGLAWVNEQFF. Here the CDR3 DNA reads TGTGCCAGCAGCACCCTGGGGCTAGCTTGGGTAAATGAGCAGTTCTTC.

The V and J genes are TRBV27 and TRBJ1-5; no firm D call. The CDR3 has 14 amino acids. Trimming cost V 0 bases and J 3 bases, with 6 bases left between them. Germline V CDR1 and CDR2: MNHEY, SMNVEV (reference sequence). In DNA, the CDR3 is TGTGCCAGCAGTTTATCAAAAATCAATCAGCCCCAGCATTTT. Translated, it gives CASSLSKINQPQHF.

The CDR3 reads CASSLGAGTEAFF. The CDR3 bases are TGCGCCAGCAGCTTAGGGGCCGGCACTGAAGCTTTCTTT. V gene TRBV5-1 combines with J gene TRBJ1-1; a weak D match, TRBD1 (5 bases). Germline-derived CDR1 and CDR2 are SGHRS and YFSETQ. The CDR3 is made up of 13 amino acids. Deletions cut 2 bases from V and 4 bases from J, with 9 bases between. The whole variable domain, remainder taken from reference TRBV5-1 and TRBJ1-1, is KAGVTQTPRYLIKTRGQQVTLSCSPISGHRSVSWYQQTPGQGLQFLFEYFSETQRNKGNFPGRFSGRQFSNSRSEMNVSTLELGDSALYLCASSLGAGTEAFFGQGTRLTVV.

This clone turned up a few times. V gene TRBV20-1 combines with J gene TRBJ1-1, with D perhaps TRBD1 (6 bases). Germline CDR1 reads DFQATT; CDR2 reads SNEGSKA (reference sequence). The CDR3 contains 11 residues. Between the trimmed V and J ends, which lost 4 bases and 9 bases, there was a span of 12 bases. The CDR3 bases are TGCAGTGCTAACCGACAGGAGAAAGCTTTCTTT. Translated: CSANRQEKAFF.

This clone was seen once. This sequence joins TRBV28 and TRBJ1-5; D gene unclear. This CDR3 is 14 amino acids long. Trimming cost V 8 bases and J 9 bases, with 20 bases left between them. Germline values: CDR1 MDHEN, CDR2 SYDVKM. As DNA, the CDR3 is TGTGCCAGCTTTCCCGGACGGGTCCAAGGGCCCCAGCATTTT. The encoded protein is CASFPGRVQGPQHF.

V and J are TRBV28 and TRBJ2-5, with 7 bases fitting TRBD1. Germline V lookup: CDR1 MDHEN, CDR2 SYDVKM. Germline trimming cut 3 bases from V and 5 bases from J; bases unmatched to any gene: 6. This CDR3 spans 14 amino acids. The CDR3 loop reads CASSFIGGEETQYF. CDR3 DNA: TGTGCCAGCAGTTTTATAGGGGGCGAGGAGACCCAGTACTTC.

The chain recombines TRBV30 with TRBJ2-7, with D possibly being TRBD2 (5 bases). The ends were cut back, 0 bases at V and 0 bases at J, with 15 bases in the middle. Per germline, CDR1 GTSNPN and CDR2 SVGIG (reference sequence). CDR3 length equals 16 residues. The CDR3 DNA reads as TGTGCCTGGAGTGTAATAGGAGTAGGGAGCTCCTACGAGCAGTACTTC. Amino acid sequence: CAWSVIGVGSSYEQYF. Using reference TRBV30 and TRBJ2-7 for the parts outside the CDR3, the full variable domain is SQTIHQWPATLVQPVGSPLSLECTVEGTSNPNLYWYRQAAGRGLQLLFYSVGIGQISSEVPQNLSASRPQDRQFILSSKKLLLSDSGFYLCAWSVIGVGSSYEQYFGPGTRLTVT.

V and J are TRBV5-1 and TRBJ1-1, with 9 bases that match TRBD1. The CDR3 has 14 residues. Per the germline V gene, CDR1 is SGHRS and CDR2 is YFSETQ. The junction had 11 bases not matched to a gene; V was cut back by 4 bases and J by 10 bases. This CDR3 is CASSHGQGTRGAFF. As DNA, the CDR3 is TGCGCCAGCAGCCACGGACAGGGGACAAGGGGAGCTTTCTTT. The full variable domain, completed using reference TRBV5-1 and TRBJ1-1, is KAGVTQTPRYLIKTRGQQVTLSCSPISGHRSVSWYQQTPGQGLQFLFEYFSETQRNKGNFPGRFSGRQFSNSRSEMNVSTLELGDSALYLCASSHGQGTRGAFFGQGTRLTVV.

The chain couples TRBV9 to TRBJ2-1; D gene uncertain. CDR3 size: 16 residues. Germline loops: CDR1 SGDLS, CDR2 YYNGEE. Between the trimmed V and J ends, which lost 4 bases and 6 bases, there was a span of 20 bases. This chain's CDR3 is CASSFRSVPESNEQFF. The DNA of the CDR3 is TGTGCCAGCAGCTTCCGGAGCGTTCCGGAGTCCAATGAGCAGTTCTTC.

The chain links TRBV19 to TRBJ1-1, with D possibly matching TRBD1 (5 bases). The CDR3 contains 17 residues. The germline V and J ends were trimmed by 6 bases and 1 base, with 21 bases remaining between them. Germline CDR1 reads LNHDA; CDR2 reads SQIVND (reference sequence). Here the CDR3 DNA reads TGTGCCAGTAGATGGGGGAACCGGGACGCCAAGAACACTGAAGCTTTCTTT. It yields the protein CASRWGNRDAKNTEAFF.